A single sample gave rise to the 13 T cell receptor beta chains below, sequenced in a study of low-dose radiotherapy and immunotherapy resistance in tumors (dated by TCRdb to the early 2020s). Sequencing was performed on an Illumina HiSeq 2500. First-strand cDNA was synthesized with Superscript III and a set of TRAV- and TRBV-specific primers, covering both TCRalpha and TCRbeta chains. TCRs were amplified with Phusion for approximately 20 PCR cycles using a constant-region primer together with the adapter attached to the V primers. In-frame beta chains were kept once TCRdb had trimmed the public reads at Q25 with fastp and called clones with MiXCR. Each CDR3 protein appears once, grouped with its most common genes and DNA. Present in this sample are more than 50,000 distinct CDR3 sequences, more than 20% of which were seen just once. Around 6.7% of the sample is in the top ten clones. According to the study, the label for this sample's time point signals: before trial treatment.

Sequences were derived from PBMCs, sampled before treatment. These receptor sequences come from a male donor with rectosigmoid adenocarcinoma.

In this sample, this clonotype turned up a few times. V is TRBV27 and J is TRBJ1-5; maybe TRBD1 (5 bases). CDR1 and CDR2 from the germline V gene are MNHEY and SMNVEV (reference sequence). Trimming stripped 3 bases from V and 2 bases from J, with 8 bases between. The CDR3 spans 14 residues. CDR3 DNA sequence: TGTGCCAGCAGTTTTGTGGGGCGCAATCAGCCCCAGCATTTT. Translated: CASSFVGRNQPQHF.

On this clonotype: It differs at one base from a far larger clone, so likely a read error. V is TRBV5-3 and J is TRBJ1-5, with 7 positions matching TRBD1. TRBV5-3 is given ORF status, its function remaining uncertain. This CDR3 has 15 amino acids. The trim removed 8 bases at V and 6 bases at J, leaving 14 bases unmatched. CDR3 in amino acids: CASNLEGAVGQPQHF. The CDR3, as DNA: TGTGCCAGCAACTTGGAGGGGGCGGTTGGTCAGCCCCAGCATTTT.

Points on this clonotype: The DNA is left out, because the CDR3 cannot be placed on it with certainty; the CDR3 is given as TCRdb lists it. V usage is TRBV6-2 or TRBV6-3 and J usage is TRBJ2-2; the table's D call, TRBD1, was not checked against the DNA. Germline V gives CDR1 MNHEY, CDR2 SVGEGT. From its first to its last residue, the CDR3 has 20 amino acids. CDR3 sequence: CASIHRGANTGELFFFFFFF.

This clonotype was seen ten or more times. V and J are TRBV6-5 and TRBJ2-5, with 7 bases matching TRBD2. Germline V CDR1 and CDR2: MNHEY, SVGAGI. The CDR3 runs 13 residues. J lost 2 bases, V lost 6 bases, and 3 bases had no gene match. CDR3 sequence (DNA): TGTGCCAGCAGGAGCGGGGTTCAAGAGACCCAGTACTTC. Residues: CASRSGVQETQYF.

The chain joins TRBV5-1 to TRBJ1-4; D is unresolved. Germline lookup yields CDR1 SGHRS and CDR2 YFSETQ. The length of the CDR3 is 15 residues. V shed 0 bases and J shed 4 bases, with 10 bases lying between them. This CDR3 is CASSLGHGSNEKLFF. As DNA, the CDR3 is TGCGCCAGCAGCTTGGGACACGGTAGTAATGAAAAACTGTTTTTT. The full variable domain, with the rest looked up from reference TRBV5-1 and TRBJ1-4, is KAGVTQTPRYLIKTRGQQVTLSCSPISGHRSVSWYQQTPGQGLQFLFEYFSETQRNKGNFPGRFSGRQFSNSRSEMNVSTLELGDSALYLCASSLGHGSNEKLFFGSGTQLSVL.

In this sample, this clonotype turned up many times. The chain employs TRBV4-3 and TRBJ1-3; 7 positions agree with TRBD1. The CDR3 runs to 16 residues. The germline CDR1 and CDR2 sequences are LGHNA and YSLEER. V lost 1 base, J lost 4 bases, and 7 bases stayed unmatched. The CDR3 here is CASSQGATGVGNTIYF. In nucleotides, the CDR3 is TGCGCCAGCAGCCAAGGTGCAACAGGGGTCGGAAACACCATATATTTT.

This clonotype came up many times. The V gene is TRBV7-9, the J gene TRBJ2-5; D is undetermined. The CDR3 has 11 residues. Germline V gives CDR1 SEHNR, CDR2 FQNEAQ (reference sequence). With 3 bases removed from V and 1 base from J, the gap between germline ends came to 0 bases. The CDR3 region is CASSFQETQYF. The CDR3 nucleotides are TGTGCCAGCAGCTTCCAAGAGACCCAGTACTTC. The whole variable domain, filled in from reference TRBV7-9 and TRBJ2-5, reads DTGVSQNPRHKITKRGQNVTFRCDPISEHNRLYWYRQTLGQGPEFLTYFQNEAQLEKSRLLSDRFSAERPKGSFSTLEIQRTEQGDSAMYLCASSFQETQYFGPGTRLLVL.

There are a few counts of this clonotype. The chain employs TRBV12-3 or TRBV12-4 and TRBJ2-6; TRBD1 matches 7 bases. This CDR3 has 16 residues. V was clipped by 7 bases and J by 0 bases; unmatched bases: 6. Here the CDR3 reads CASTRDRISGANVLTF. The CDR3 DNA reads TGTGCCAGCACCAGGGACAGAATCTCTGGGGCCAACGTCCTGACTTTC.

This clonotype was counted at least ten times. J is TRBJ2-6 and V is TRBV7-2; 8 bases align to TRBD2. The CDR3 has 15 residues. V trimming: 3 bases; J trimming: 2 bases; junction bases outside the gene matches: 0. Per germline, CDR1 SGHTA and CDR2 FQGNSA. The CDR3 sequence is CASSFGGAGANVLTF. The CDR3 region has the DNA TGTGCCAGCAGCTTCGGGGGGGCTGGGGCCAACGTCCTGACTTTC.

This clonotype was recorded at least ten times. V is TRBV20-1 and J is TRBJ1-1; the D is unclear. The CDR3 has 13 amino acids. The germline gives CDR1 DFQATT, CDR2 SNEGSKA (reference sequence). Trimming took off 6 bases at V and 5 bases at J, with 16 bases between the two ends. As DNA, the CDR3 is TGCAGTGCACCCTCTGCCCTGCTAACTGAAGCTTTCTTT. It codes for CSAPSALLTEAFF.

This clonotype was counted ten times or more. The rearrangement joins TRBV7-7 to TRBJ2-5; D gene uncertain. CDR3 length equals 16 residues. V lost 3 bases, J lost 1 base, and 15 bases lay in between. Germline V gives CDR1 SSHAT, CDR2 FNYEAQ (reference sequence). CDR3 sequence (DNA): TGTGCCAGCAGCTTGGCCCGCCCTGGGCCCCAAGAGACCCAGTACTTC. It translates to CASSLARPGPQETQYF.

This clonotype was counted many times. The chain recombines TRBV28 with TRBJ2-7, with D uncertain. Trimming took 2 bases from V and 5 from J, leaving 13 bases between them. The germline gives CDR1 MDHEN, CDR2 SYDVKM. This CDR3 contains 14 residues. CDR3 DNA sequence: TGTGCCAGCAGTTTAAGAAATAGGGTCCACGAGCAGTACTTC. Translated: CASSLRNRVHEQYF.

This clonotype occurred many times. The chain joins TRBV12-3 or TRBV12-4 to TRBJ1-5, with D perhaps TRBD1 (5 bases). The CDR3 is 14 amino acids. Trimming took 4 bases from V and 10 from J, leaving 17 bases between them. CDR3 in DNA: TGTGCCAGCAGTTCCGGGACTCAGTTCCCTCCCCAGCATTTT. It is translated as CASSSGTQFPPQHF.